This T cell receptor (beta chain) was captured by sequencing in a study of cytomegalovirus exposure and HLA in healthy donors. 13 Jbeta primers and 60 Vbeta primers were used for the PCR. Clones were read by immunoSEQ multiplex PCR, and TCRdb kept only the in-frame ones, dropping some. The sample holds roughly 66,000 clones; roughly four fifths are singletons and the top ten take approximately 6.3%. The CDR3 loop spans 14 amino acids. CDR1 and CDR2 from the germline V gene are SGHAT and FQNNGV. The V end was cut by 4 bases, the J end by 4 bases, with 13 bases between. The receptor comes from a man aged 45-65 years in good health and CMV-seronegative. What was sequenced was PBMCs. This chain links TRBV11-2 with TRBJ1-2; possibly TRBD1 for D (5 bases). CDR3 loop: CASSYPGGTYGYTF. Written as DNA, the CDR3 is TGTGCCAGCAGCTACCCGGGGGGTACCTATGGCTACACCTTC. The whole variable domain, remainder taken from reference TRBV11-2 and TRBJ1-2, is EAGVAQSPRYKIIEKRQSVAFWCNPISGHATLYWYQQILGQGPKLLIQFQNNGVVDDSQLPKDRFSAERLKGVDSTLKIQPAKLEDSAVYLCASSYPGGTYGYTFGSGTRLTVV.